The entry that follows covers one T cell receptor beta chain sequence. The antigen is undetermined. Clones were sequenced by immunoSEQ multiplex PCR, and TCRdb holds only the in-frame ones, with some missing. Of roughly 7,000 clones listed, roughly half are singletons. This entry comes from a study of intratumoral heterogeneity in liver cancer. Regarding the study as a whole: Tumor-infiltrating lymphocyte representation was acknowledged to be under-sampled.

The hepatocellular carcinoma nodule was sampled at distinct, geographically separated regions. Early-stage hepatocellular carcinoma patients were treatment-naïve prior to resection. Samples came from areas without visible necrosis or hemorrhage. Germline V gene sequence: CDR1 LGHNT, CDR2 FRNRAP. The CDR3 contains 14 residues. Trimming cost V 6 bases and J 0 bases, with 11 bases left between them. The clonotype originates from a man in his 70s with hepatocellular carcinoma. This chain connects TRBV12-5 to TRBJ2-5, with D possibly being TRBD1 (6 bases). The specimen was tumor tissue, collected before any cancer treatment. CDR3 residues: CASGPGQYQETQYF. Here the CDR3 DNA reads TGTGCTAGTGGACCAGGACAGTACCAAGAGACCCAGTACTTC.